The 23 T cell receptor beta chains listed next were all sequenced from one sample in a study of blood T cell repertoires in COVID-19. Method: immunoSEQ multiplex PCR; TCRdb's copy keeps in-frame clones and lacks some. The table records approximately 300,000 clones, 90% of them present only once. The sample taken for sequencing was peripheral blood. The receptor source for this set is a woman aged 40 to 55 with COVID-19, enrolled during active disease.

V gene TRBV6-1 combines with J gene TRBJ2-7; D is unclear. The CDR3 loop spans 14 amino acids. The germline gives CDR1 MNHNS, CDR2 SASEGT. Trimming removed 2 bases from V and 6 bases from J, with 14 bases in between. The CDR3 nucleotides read TGTGCCAGCAGTGAACCCGGAGCCCTGATCGAGCAGTACTTC. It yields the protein CASSEPGALIEQYF.

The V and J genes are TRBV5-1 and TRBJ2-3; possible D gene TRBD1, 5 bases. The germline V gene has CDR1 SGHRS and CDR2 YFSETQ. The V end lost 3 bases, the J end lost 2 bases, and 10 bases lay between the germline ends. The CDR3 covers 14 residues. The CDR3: CASSSTAYTDTQYF. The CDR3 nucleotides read TGCGCCAGCAGCTCGACAGCATACACAGATACGCAGTATTTT.

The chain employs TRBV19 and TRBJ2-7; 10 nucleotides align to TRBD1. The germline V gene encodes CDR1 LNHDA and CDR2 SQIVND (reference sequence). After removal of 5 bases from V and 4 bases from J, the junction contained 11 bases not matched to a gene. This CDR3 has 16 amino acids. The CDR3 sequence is CASSLMTGGVLYEQYF. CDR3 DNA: TGTGCCAGTAGTCTCATGACAGGGGGCGTCCTATACGAGCAGTACTTC.

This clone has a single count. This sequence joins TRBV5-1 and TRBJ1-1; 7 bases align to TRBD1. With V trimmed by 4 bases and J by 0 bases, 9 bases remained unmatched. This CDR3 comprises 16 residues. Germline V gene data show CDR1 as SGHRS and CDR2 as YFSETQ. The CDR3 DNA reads TGCGCCAGCAGCCTAGAGCCAGGGGGGTTGAACACTGAAGCTTTCTTT. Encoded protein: CASSLEPGGLNTEAFF.

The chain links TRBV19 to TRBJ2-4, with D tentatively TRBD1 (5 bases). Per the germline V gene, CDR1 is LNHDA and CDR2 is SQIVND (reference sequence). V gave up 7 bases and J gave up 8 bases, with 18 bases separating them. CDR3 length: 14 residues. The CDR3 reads CASIPDTSQYIQYF. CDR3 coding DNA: TGTGCCAGTATCCCGGACACCTCCCAGTACATTCAGTACTTC.

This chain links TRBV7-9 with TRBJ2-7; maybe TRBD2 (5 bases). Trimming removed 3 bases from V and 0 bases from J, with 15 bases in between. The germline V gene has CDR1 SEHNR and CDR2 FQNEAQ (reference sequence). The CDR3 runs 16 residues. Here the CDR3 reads CASSFGNGRSSYEQYF. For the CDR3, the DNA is TGTGCCAGCAGCTTCGGGAACGGACGAAGCTCCTACGAGCAGTACTTC.

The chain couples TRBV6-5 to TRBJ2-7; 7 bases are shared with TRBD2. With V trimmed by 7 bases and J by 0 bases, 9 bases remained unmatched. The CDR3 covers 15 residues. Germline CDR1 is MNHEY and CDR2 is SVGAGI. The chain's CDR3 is CASKPPLASSYEQYF. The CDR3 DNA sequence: TGTGCCAGCAAACCTCCACTAGCGAGCTCCTACGAGCAGTACTTC.

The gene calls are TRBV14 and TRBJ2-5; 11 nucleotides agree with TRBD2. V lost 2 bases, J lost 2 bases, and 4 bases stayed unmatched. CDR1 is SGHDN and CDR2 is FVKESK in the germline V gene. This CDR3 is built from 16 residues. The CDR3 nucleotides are TGTGCCAGCAGCCAACCTCGGACTAGCGGGCAAGAGACCCAGTACTTC. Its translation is CASSQPRTSGQETQYF.

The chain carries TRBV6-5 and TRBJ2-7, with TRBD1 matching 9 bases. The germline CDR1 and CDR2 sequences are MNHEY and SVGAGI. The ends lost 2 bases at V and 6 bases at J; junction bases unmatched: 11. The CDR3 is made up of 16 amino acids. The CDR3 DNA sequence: TGTGCCAGCAGTTACGGGTCCGGGACAGGGACGCCCGAGCAGTACTTC. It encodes CASSYGSGTGTPEQYF.

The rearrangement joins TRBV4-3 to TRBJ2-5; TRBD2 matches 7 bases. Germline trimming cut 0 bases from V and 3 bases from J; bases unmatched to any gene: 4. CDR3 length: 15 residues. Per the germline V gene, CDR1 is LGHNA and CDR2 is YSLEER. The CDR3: CASSQEGLAEETQYF. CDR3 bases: TGCGCCAGCAGCCAAGAGGGCCTAGCGGAAGAGACCCAGTACTTC.

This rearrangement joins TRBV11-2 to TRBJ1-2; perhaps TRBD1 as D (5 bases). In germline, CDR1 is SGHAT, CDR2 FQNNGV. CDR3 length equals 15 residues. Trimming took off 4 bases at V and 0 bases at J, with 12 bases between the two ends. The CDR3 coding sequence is TGTGCCAGCAGCTACTCAGGGACTACTAACTATGGCTACACCTTC. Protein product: CASSYSGTTNYGYTF.

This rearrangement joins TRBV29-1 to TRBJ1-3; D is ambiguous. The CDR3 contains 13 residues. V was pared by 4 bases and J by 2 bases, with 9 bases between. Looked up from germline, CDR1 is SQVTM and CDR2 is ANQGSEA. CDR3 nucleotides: TGCAGCGTTGCTCGGGGAACTGGAAACACCATATATTTT. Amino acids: CSVARGTGNTIYF.

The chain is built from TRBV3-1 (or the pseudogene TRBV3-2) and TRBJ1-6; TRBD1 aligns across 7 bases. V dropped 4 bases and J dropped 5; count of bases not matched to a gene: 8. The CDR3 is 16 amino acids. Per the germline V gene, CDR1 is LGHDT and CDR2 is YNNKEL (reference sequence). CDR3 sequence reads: CASSPRQGVHNSPLHF. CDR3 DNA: TGTGCCAGCAGCCCTCGACAGGGCGTCCATAATTCACCCCTCCACTTT.

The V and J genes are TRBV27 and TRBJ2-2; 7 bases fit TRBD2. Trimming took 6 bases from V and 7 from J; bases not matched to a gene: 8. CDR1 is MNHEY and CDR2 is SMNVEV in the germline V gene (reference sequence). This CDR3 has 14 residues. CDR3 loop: CASRWGGANGELFF. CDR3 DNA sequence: TGTGCCAGCAGATGGGGGGGAGCGAACGGGGAGCTGTTTTTT.

CDR3 loop: CASRGIVVQAYNSPLHF. The CDR3 bases are TGTGCCAGCAGAGGGATCGTAGTACAGGCTTATAATTCACCCCTCCACTTT. V and J are TRBV28 and TRBJ1-6; possible D gene TRBD1, 5 bases. CDR1 is MDHEN, CDR2 SYDVKM, per germline. V gave up 6 bases and J gave up 4 bases, with 19 bases separating them. The CDR3 loop spans 17 amino acids.

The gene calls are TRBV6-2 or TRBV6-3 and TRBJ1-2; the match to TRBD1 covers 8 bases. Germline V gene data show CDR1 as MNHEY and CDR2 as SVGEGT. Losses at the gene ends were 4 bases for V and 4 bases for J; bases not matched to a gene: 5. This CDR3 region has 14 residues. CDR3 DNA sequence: TGTGCCAGCAGTTGGCAGGGGGCGGTCTATGGCTACACCTTC. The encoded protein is CASSWQGAVYGYTF.

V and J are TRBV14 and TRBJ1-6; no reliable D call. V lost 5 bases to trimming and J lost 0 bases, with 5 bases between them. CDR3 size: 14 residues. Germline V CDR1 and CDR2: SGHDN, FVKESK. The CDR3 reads CASSGSSYNSPLHF. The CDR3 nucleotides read TGTGCCAGCAGCGGTAGCTCCTATAATTCACCCCTCCACTTT.

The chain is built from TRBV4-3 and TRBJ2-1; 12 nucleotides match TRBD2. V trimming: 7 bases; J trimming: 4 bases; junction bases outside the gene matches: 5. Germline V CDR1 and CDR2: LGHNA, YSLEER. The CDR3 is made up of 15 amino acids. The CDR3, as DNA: TGCGCCAGCACTCGACTAGCGGGAGCTTACAATGAGCAGTTCTTC. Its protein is CASTRLAGAYNEQFF.

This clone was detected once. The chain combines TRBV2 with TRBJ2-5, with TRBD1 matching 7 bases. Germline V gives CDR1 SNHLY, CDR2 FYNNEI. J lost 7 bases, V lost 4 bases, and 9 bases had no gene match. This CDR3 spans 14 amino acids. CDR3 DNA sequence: TGTGCCAGCAGTGTCCTGGACAGGTCCGGGACCCAGTACTTC. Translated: CASSVLDRSGTQYF.

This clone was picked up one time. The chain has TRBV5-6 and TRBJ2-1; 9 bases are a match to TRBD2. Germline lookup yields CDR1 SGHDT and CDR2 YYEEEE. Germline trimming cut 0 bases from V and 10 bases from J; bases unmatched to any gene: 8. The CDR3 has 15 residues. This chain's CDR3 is CASSLGASGTWEQFF. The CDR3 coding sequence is TGTGCCAGCAGCTTGGGGGCTAGCGGGACTTGGGAGCAGTTCTTC.

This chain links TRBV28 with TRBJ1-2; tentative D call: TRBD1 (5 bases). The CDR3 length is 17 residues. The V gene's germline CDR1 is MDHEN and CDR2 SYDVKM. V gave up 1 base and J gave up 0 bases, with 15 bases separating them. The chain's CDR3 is CASSLLVSRVANYGYTF. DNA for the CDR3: TGTGCCAGCAGTTTATTAGTCAGCAGGGTAGCTAACTATGGCTACACCTTC.

CDR3 nucleotide sequence: TGTGCCAGTAGTACCCTCCCGTACTATGGCTACACCTTC. It codes for CASSTLPYYGYTF. This rearrangement joins TRBV19 to TRBJ1-2; the D is unclear. The CDR3 consists of 13 residues. Germline CDR1 is LNHDA and CDR2 is SQIVND (reference sequence). The V end lost 4 bases, the J end lost 3 bases, and 9 bases lay between the germline ends. Full variable domain (missing parts from reference TRBV19 and TRBJ1-2): DGGITQSPKYLFRKEGQNVTLSCEQNLNHDAMYWYRQDPGQGLRLIYYSQIVNDFQKGDIAEGYSVSREKKESFPLTVTSAQKNPTAFYLCASSTLPYYGYTFGSGTRLTVV.

Written as DNA, the CDR3 is TGTGCCAGCAGCTGGACAGGGAAAACTGCTGAAGCTTTCTTT. It codes for CASSWTGKTAEAFF. V and J are TRBV7-9 and TRBJ1-1, with 8 positions matching TRBD1. The V and J ends lost 4 bases and 6 bases, in that order; junction bases with no gene match: 7. CDR3 length: 14 amino acids. Germline CDR1 is SEHNR and CDR2 is FQNEAQ (reference sequence).